These 20 T cell receptor beta chains originate from one sample sequenced in a study of early T cells in non-severe SARS-CoV-2 infection. Via MiXCR, TCRdb re-called the 5' RACE reads, giving one row per CDR3 protein. This repertoire shows approximately 75,000 distinct CDR3 sequences, more than 14% found once; its top ten account for roughly 3.7%. This specimen was whole blood, taken at baseline. These receptors were obtained from an adult who was a healthcare worker with PCR-confirmed SARS-CoV-2 infection or an uninfected control (not recorded which).

V and J are TRBV5-1 and TRBJ2-7; possible D gene TRBD2, 6 bases. The V gene's germline CDR1 is SGHRS and CDR2 YFSETQ. The CDR3 consists of 11 residues. With 6 bases removed from V and 6 bases from J, the gap between germline ends came to 10 bases. The CDR3 region has the DNA TGCGCCAGCATCTGGAGGGGCGAGCAGTACTTC. This encodes CASIWRGEQYF.

This clonotype was seen repeatedly, ten times or more. Without the conserved terminal phenylalanine or tryptophan, this CDR3 likely stems from a read error. It is unclear where the CDR3 begins or ends on the DNA, so no DNA is shown, and the CDR3 is as TCRdb lists it. The chain recombines TRBV4-1 with TRBJ2-1; TRBD1 was called by the table and not checked on the DNA. Germline V gene data show CDR1 as MGHRA and CDR2 as YSYEKL. The CDR3 length is 10 residues, termini included. CDR3 region: CASSQGTPSP.

This clonotype has a count of ten or more. The chain uses TRBV7-3 and TRBJ2-1; D is possibly TRBD2 (7 bases). CDR1 and CDR2 from the germline V gene are SGHTA and FQGTGA. The CDR3 length is 15 residues. Trimming took 5 bases from V and 4 from J, leaving 15 bases between them. CDR3 sequence (DNA): TGTGCCAGCAGCCAGGGGAGGGTAGATTACAATGAGCAGTTCTTC. It encodes CASSQGRVDYNEQFF.

V gene TRBV2 combines with J gene TRBJ1-3; D is unresolved. V was pared by 9 bases and J by 0 bases, with 9 bases between. The CDR3 contains 13 residues. CDR1 and CDR2 from the germline V gene are SNHLY and FYNNEI. CDR3 protein: CASSRYSGNTIYF. The CDR3 DNA sequence: TGTGCCAGTAGTCGGTACTCTGGAAACACCATATATTTT.

The J gene is TRBJ1-5, the V gene TRBV4-2; no reliable D call. The CDR3 loop spans 13 amino acids. Germline CDR1 is LGHNA and CDR2 is YNFKEQ. V lost 1 base and J 9 bases, leaving 10 bases between the germline ends. CDR3 bases: TGTGCCAGCAGCCAAGTTGAGATGCCGCCCCAGCATTTT. It encodes CASSQVEMPPQHF.

The CDR3 protein is CATSSYSGNTIYF. CDR3 sequence (DNA): TGTGCCACCAGCAGCTACTCTGGAAACACCATATATTTT. The chain recombines TRBV30 with TRBJ1-3; D not certain. Between the trimmed V and J ends, which lost 8 bases and 0 bases, there was a span of 11 bases. The germline gives CDR1 GTSNPN, CDR2 SVGIG (reference sequence). The CDR3 runs 13 residues.

This clonotype was counted only a few times. The chain has TRBV4-1 and TRBJ2-3; 10 nucleotides agree with TRBD2. CDR1 and CDR2 from the germline V gene are MGHRA and YSYEKL. The CDR3 has 15 amino acids. After removal of 3 bases from V and 11 bases from J, the junction contained 11 bases not matched to a gene. The CDR3 sequence is CASSQGVAGGFGQYF. CDR3 nucleotide sequence: TGCGCCAGCAGCCAGGGTGTAGCGGGGGGCTTTGGGCAGTATTTT.

The chain employs TRBV28 and TRBJ2-7, with D unclear. This CDR3 has 14 amino acids. Trimming pared 3 bases from V and 0 bases from J, leaving 9 bases between. The germline V gene encodes CDR1 MDHEN and CDR2 SYDVKM. CDR3 nucleotide sequence: TGTGCCAGCAGTTTCCAGGATATCTCCTACGAGCAGTACTTC. Amino acids: CASSFQDISYEQYF.

J is TRBJ2-3 and V is TRBV24-1, with D perhaps being TRBD1 or TRBD2 (5 bases each). Germline CDR1 KGHDR, CDR2 SFDVKD. The CDR3 runs 13 residues. The ends were cut back, 4 bases at V and 12 bases at J, with 16 bases in the middle. CDR3 in amino acids: CATSDSSGTFQYF. The CDR3 region has the DNA TGTGCCACCAGTGACTCCTCCGGGACCTTCCAGTATTTT.

This clonotype was counted ten times or more. V gene TRBV7-6 combines with J gene TRBJ2-2; D is ambiguous. The CDR3 covers 12 residues. V was cut by 5 bases and J by 5 bases, with 6 bases left in between. Germline CDR1 and CDR2: SGHVS and FNYEAQ. DNA of the CDR3: TGTGCCAGCAGCGGAGATACCGGGGAGCTGTTTTTT. Its protein product is CASSGDTGELFF.

This clonotype was seen a few times. The chain uses TRBV11-3 and TRBJ2-3; D is possibly TRBD2 (6 bases). Germline CDR1 is SGHNT and CDR2 is YENEEA. The CDR3 is 15 residues long. Between the trimmed V and J ends, which lost 5 bases and 2 bases, there was a span of 14 bases. The CDR3 DNA reads TGTGCCAGCAGCCCCGGCGGGGTGAACACAGATACGCAGTATTTT. It yields the protein CASSPGGVNTDTQYF.

This clonotype was detected ten times or more. The chain has TRBV29-1 and TRBJ2-1; 9 bases line up with TRBD1. Germline CDR1 is SQVTM and CDR2 is ANQGSEA. The CDR3 contains 12 residues. V shed 4 bases and J 6 bases; nucleotides not matched to a gene: 1. Written as DNA, the CDR3 is TGCAGCGTTGGGGGACAGGGCAATGAGCAGTTCTTC. Its translation is CSVGGQGNEQFF.

This chain's CDR3 is CASSLEFLAGGNQQFF. CDR3 coding DNA: TGCGCCAGCAGCTTGGAATTCCTAGCGGGAGGGAACCAGCAGTTCTTC. The genes are TRBV5-1 and TRBJ2-1; TRBD2 matches 12 bases. Germline CDR1 is SGHRS and CDR2 is YFSETQ. With V trimmed by 0 bases and J by 11 bases, 9 bases remained unmatched. This CDR3 has 16 residues. The full variable domain, with the rest looked up from reference TRBV5-1 and TRBJ2-1, is KAGVTQTPRYLIKTRGQQVTLSCSPISGHRSVSWYQQTPGQGLQFLFEYFSETQRNKGNFPGRFSGRQFSNSRSEMNVSTLELGDSALYLCASSLEFLAGGNQQFFGPGTRLTVL.

There are many counts of this clonotype. This rearrangement joins TRBV20-1 to TRBJ1-2; 8 bases agree with TRBD1. Per germline, CDR1 DFQATT and CDR2 SNEGSKA (reference sequence). The CDR3 has 14 residues. V shed 5 bases and J 4 bases; nucleotides not matched to a gene: 9. This chain's CDR3 is CSAGDRGRGYGYTF. The CDR3 coding sequence is TGCAGTGCTGGCGACAGGGGTCGAGGCTATGGCTACACCTTC.

This clonotype has only a few counts. The rearrangement joins TRBV6-2 or TRBV6-3 to TRBJ2-6, with D unresolved. Trimming left V 0 bases short and J 6 bases short, with 9 bases between. This CDR3 spans 15 amino acids. Germline V gene sequence: CDR1 MNHEY, CDR2 SVGEGT. CDR3 nucleotide sequence: TGTGCCAGCAGTTACTCTTCGGTCACGGCCAACGTCCTGACTTTC. Its translation is CASSYSSVTANVLTF.

The chain links TRBV28 to TRBJ2-3; 12 bases align to TRBD2. Germline loops: CDR1 MDHEN, CDR2 SYDVKM. V lost 5 bases, J lost 5 bases, and 5 bases stayed unmatched. The CDR3 runs 15 residues. The CDR3 is CASSLLAGGGDTQYF. Here the CDR3 DNA reads TGTGCCAGCAGTCTACTAGCGGGAGGAGGAGATACGCAGTATTTT.

This clonotype was observed once. The J gene is TRBJ2-7, the V gene TRBV28; D unresolved. Germline assignment: CDR1 MDHEN and CDR2 SYDVKM. Trimming pared 6 bases from V and 4 bases from J, leaving 7 bases between. The CDR3 loop spans 11 amino acids. CDR3 in DNA: TGTGCCAGCAGGACGGGTTACGAGCAGTACTTC. It codes for CASRTGYEQYF. Filled out from reference TRBV28 and TRBJ2-7, the complete variable domain reads DVKVTQSSRYLVKRTGEKVFLECVQDMDHENMFWYRQDPGLGLRLIYFSYDVKMKEKGDIPEGYSVSREKKERFSLILESASTNQTSMYLCASRTGYEQYFGPGTRLTVT.

The chain links TRBV7-9 to TRBJ2-2; D perhaps matches TRBD1 (6 bases). Germline V gene sequence: CDR1 SEHNR, CDR2 FQNEAQ (reference sequence). The CDR3 loop spans 15 amino acids. The V gene lost 2 bases and the J gene lost 4 bases, with 11 bases spanning the gap. The CDR3 DNA sequence: TGTGCCAGCAGCTTAACAGGGTCGGGCACCGGGGAGCTGTTTTTT. Encoded protein: CASSLTGSGTGELFF.

The rearrangement joins TRBV9 to TRBJ2-1, with TRBD2 identical over 8 bases. This CDR3 has 18 residues. The J segment lost 5 bases and the V segment lost 0 bases, leaving 13 bases of the junction unmatched. The germline CDR1 and CDR2 sequences are SGDLS and YYNGEE. The CDR3 region is CASSVGPTGTRGNNEQFF. The CDR3 DNA reads TGTGCCAGCAGCGTAGGCCCCACCGGGACTAGGGGGAACAATGAGCAGTTCTTC.

Only a few counts were recorded for this clonotype. V gene TRBV29-1 combines with J gene TRBJ1-5; no firm D call. Germline lookup yields CDR1 SQVTM and CDR2 ANQGSEA. The CDR3 is made up of 13 amino acids. With 4 bases removed from V and 1 base from J, the gap between germline ends came to 8 bases. The CDR3 sequence is CSVGGGSNQPQHF. The CDR3, as DNA: TGCAGCGTTGGAGGAGGGAGCAATCAGCCCCAGCATTTT.